This record looks at one T cell receptor (beta chain) sequence and its context. This sample was taken from a study of T-cell reconstitution after alpha-beta-depleted transplantation in children. CDR1 is DFQATT and CDR2 is SNEGSKA in the germline V gene (reference sequence). The V gene lost 3 bases and the J gene lost 0 bases, with 12 bases spanning the gap. This CDR3 spans 14 amino acids. The library targeted TCRbeta and was prepared with unique molecular identifiers. TCRdb re-called the PCR reads with MiXCR, one entry per CDR3 protein. The sample yields approximately 190,000 distinct CDR3 sequences, approximately 8.4% seen once.

This chain links TRBV20-1 with TRBJ2-7; TRBD2 might be the D (5 bases). The source of this sequence is a male patient aged 2 to 10 who had a stem cell transplant for acute myeloid leukemia, so the T cells may come from the graft donor. The material sequenced was PBMCs, mostly from graft donor cells, taken 360 days after TCRalphabeta/CD19-depleted stem cell transplant. CDR3 sequence (DNA): TGCAGTGCTAGTCCTTCCGGGGACTCCTACGAGCAGTACTTC. It specifies CSASPSGDSYEQYF.